One sample yielded the 8 T cell receptor beta chains listed below, sequenced in a study of radiotherapy plus CTLA-4 blockade in lung cancer. Clones were read by immunoSEQ multiplex PCR, and TCRdb kept only the in-frame ones, dropping some. The sample lists about 98,000 clones, 75% to 90% occurring once. Sample: peripheral blood, taken from a patient treated with radiotherapy plus ipilimumab. These receptors all stem from a human donor with non-small cell lung cancer who had a partial response to radiotherapy plus ipilimumab.

A remark on this clone: A junction boundary mismatches the germline segment, possibly from a read error. This chain connects TRBV18 to TRBJ2-7; 9 nucleotides agree with TRBD2. The CDR3 sequence is 13 residues long. Per germline, CDR1 KGHSH and CDR2 LQKENI. CDR3 DNA: TGTGCCAGCTCACCTACTAGCGGGTACGAGCAGCACTTC. It encodes CASSPTSGYEQHF.

The J gene is TRBJ2-5, the V gene TRBV7-6; 8 nucleotides agree with TRBD2. In germline, CDR1 is SGHVS, CDR2 FNYEAQ. The J segment lost 9 bases and the V segment lost 5 bases, leaving 17 bases of the junction unmatched. This CDR3 is 16 amino acids long. The CDR3 is CASSGPGLGGMSAQYF. For the CDR3, the DNA is TGTGCCAGCAGCGGGCCGGGACTAGGGGGGATGAGTGCCCAGTACTTC.

The chain recombines TRBV28 with TRBJ2-7; 7 nucleotides line up with TRBD1. The J segment lost 0 bases and the V segment lost 5 bases, leaving 1 base of the junction unmatched. CDR3 length: 13 amino acids. Germline CDR1 and CDR2: MDHEN and SYDVKM. CDR3 in DNA: TGTGCCAGCAGTCGACAGGGCTCCTACGAGCAGTACTTC. It translates to CASSRQGSYEQYF.

The J gene is TRBJ2-1, the V gene TRBV4-2, with 11 bases fitting TRBD2. Germline lookup yields CDR1 LGHNA and CDR2 YNFKEQ. This CDR3 comprises 16 residues. V lost 2 bases, J lost 9 bases, and 9 bases stayed unmatched. CDR3 coding DNA: TGTGCCAGCAGCCAATTACTAGCGGGAGAGGCAGCTGAGCAGTTCTTC. It is translated as CASSQLLAGEAAEQFF.

The chain couples TRBV6-1 to TRBJ2-7; weak D call: TRBD2 (5 bases). Trimming cost V 7 bases and J 4 bases, with 14 bases left between them. The CDR3 is 13 amino acids. Germline assignment: CDR1 MNHNS and CDR2 SASEGT. The CDR3 DNA sequence: TGTGCCAGCACCCGCCCTGAGGGTTACGAGCAGTACTTC. Its translation: CASTRPEGYEQYF.

This chain connects TRBV4-2 to TRBJ2-1, with D maybe TRBD2 (6 bases). V was trimmed by 5 bases and J by 4 bases, leaving 12 bases between them. CDR3 size: 14 residues. Germline loops: CDR1 LGHNA, CDR2 YNFKEQ. DNA for the CDR3: TGTGCCAGCAGCTTCGGGAGTGATTACAATGAGCAGTTCTTC. Protein sequence: CASSFGSDYNEQFF.

The chain has TRBV4-1 and TRBJ1-2, with TRBD1 matching over 12 bases. The germline gives CDR1 MGHRA, CDR2 YSYEKL. V trimming: 7 bases; J trimming: 6 bases; junction bases outside the gene matches: 9. This CDR3 is 15 amino acids long. The DNA for the CDR3 is TGCGCCAGCACTGCCATGGGACAGGGGGCAAATGGCTACACCTTC. Its translation is CASTAMGQGANGYTF.

This sequence joins TRBV10-3 and TRBJ2-5; 10 nucleotides align to TRBD1. The J call may be in error: the DNA end matches TRBJ2-7 better. The CDR3 loop spans 15 amino acids. Germline CDR1 reads ENHRY; CDR2 reads SYGVKD. The CDR3 protein is CAISNPGQGIYEQYF. CDR3 DNA: TGTGCCATCAGTAATCCGGGACAGGGGATCTACGAGCAGTACTTC.